The sequence of this TCR beta chain was determined in a study of shared clonotypes between healthy human individuals. This CDR3 is built from 15 residues. Germline CDR1 is SGHTA and CDR2 is FQGNSA. Trimming pared 3 bases from V and 7 bases from J, leaving 16 bases between. Only in-frame clones appear in the TCRdb table, and some are missing; sequencing was by immunoSEQ multiplex PCR. The sample yields hundreds of thousands of clones, 60% to 80% seen once. This rearrangement joins TRBV7-2 to TRBJ1-5; D may be TRBD1 (5 bases). The specimen sequenced was memory CD4+ T cells sorted from blood. As for subset: CD45RA-negative fraction. The receptor's source is a woman aged 30 to 39 in good health. CDR3 nucleotides: TGTGCCAGCAGCTTGTTGGACATTTCGGGCCAGCCCCAGCATTTT. It specifies CASSLLDISGQPQHF.